This T cell receptor beta chain was observed in a study of cytomegalovirus exposure and HLA in healthy donors. Study-wide points: Apparent HLA restriction characterized most CMV-associated TCR beta chains in a later analysis.

This clone was counted once. Its antigen is currently unknown. It was with 60 Vbeta and 13 Jbeta primers that the PCR ran. Here immunoSEQ multiplex PCR was the method, and the copy in TCRdb shows in-frame clones only, minus some. The sample has about 180,000 clones; 80% are singletons. The sequenced sample was PBMCs. The clonotype was recovered from a girl aged 5 to 17 in good health and CMV-seropositive.

The CDR3 is CASSPRDRGDEQYF. The CDR3 DNA is TGCGCCAGCAGCCCCCGGGACAGGGGGGACGAGCAGTACTTC. The genes are TRBV4-1 and TRBJ2-5; 11 bases align to TRBD1. The J call may be in error: the DNA end matches TRBJ2-7 better. This CDR3 is 14 amino acids long. Germline lookup yields CDR1 MGHRA and CDR2 YSYEKL.